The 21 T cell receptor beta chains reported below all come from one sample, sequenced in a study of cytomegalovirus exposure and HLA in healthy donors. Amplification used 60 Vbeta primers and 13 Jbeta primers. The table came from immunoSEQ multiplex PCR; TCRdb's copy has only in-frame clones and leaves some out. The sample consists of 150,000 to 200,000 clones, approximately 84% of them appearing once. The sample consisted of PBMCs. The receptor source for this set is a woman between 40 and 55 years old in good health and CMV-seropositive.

The CDR3 DNA follows: TGTGCCAGCAGCTCCCCCTTCTCTGGAAACACCATATATTTT. It specifies CASSSPFSGNTIYF. The chain recombines TRBV9 with TRBJ1-3; D unresolved. In germline, CDR1 is SGDLS, CDR2 YYNGEE. CDR3 length: 14 amino acids. V was trimmed by 4 bases and J by 0 bases, leaving 8 bases between them.

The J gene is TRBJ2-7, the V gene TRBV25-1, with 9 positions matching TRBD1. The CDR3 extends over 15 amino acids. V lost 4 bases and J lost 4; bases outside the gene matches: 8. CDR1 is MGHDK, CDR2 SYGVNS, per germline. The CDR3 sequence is CASSGSLTGGYEQYF. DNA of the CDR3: TGTGCCAGCAGTGGAAGCCTGACAGGGGGATACGAGCAGTACTTC.

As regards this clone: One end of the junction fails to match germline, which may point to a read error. The CDR3 region is CAWKQQGHVGPRF. The CDR3 nucleotides are TGTGCCTGGAAACAACAGGGGCATGTAGGTCCTCGCTTC. This rearrangement joins TRBV30 to TRBJ2-7; 7 nucleotides align to TRBD1. Germline CDR1 GTSNPN, CDR2 SVGIG (reference sequence). The CDR3 length is 13 residues.

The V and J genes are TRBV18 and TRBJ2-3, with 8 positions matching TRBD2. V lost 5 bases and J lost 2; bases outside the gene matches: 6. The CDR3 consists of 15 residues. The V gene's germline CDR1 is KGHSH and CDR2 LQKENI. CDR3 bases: TGTGCCAGCTCAAGGAGCGGGGGCTACACAGATACGCAGTATTTT. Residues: CASSRSGGYTDTQYF.

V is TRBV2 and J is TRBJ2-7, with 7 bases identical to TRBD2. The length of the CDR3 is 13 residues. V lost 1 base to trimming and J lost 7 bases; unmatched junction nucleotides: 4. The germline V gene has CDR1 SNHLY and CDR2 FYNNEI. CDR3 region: CASSEVGGREQYF. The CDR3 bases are TGTGCCAGCAGTGAAGTGGGGGGGAGGGAGCAGTACTTC.

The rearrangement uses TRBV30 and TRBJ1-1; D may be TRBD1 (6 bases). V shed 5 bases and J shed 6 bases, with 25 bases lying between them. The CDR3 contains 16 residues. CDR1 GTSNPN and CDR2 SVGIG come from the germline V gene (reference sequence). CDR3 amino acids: CAWGVTGGVGVAEAFF. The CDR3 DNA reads TGTGCCTGGGGGGTGACAGGTGGAGTAGGTGTCGCTGAAGCTTTCTTT.

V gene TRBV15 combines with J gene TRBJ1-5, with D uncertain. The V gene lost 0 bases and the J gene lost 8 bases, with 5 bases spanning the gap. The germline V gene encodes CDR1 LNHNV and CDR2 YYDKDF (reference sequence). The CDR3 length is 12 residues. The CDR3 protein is CATSRDSEPQHF. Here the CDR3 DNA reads TGTGCCACCAGCAGAGATTCAGAGCCCCAGCATTTT.

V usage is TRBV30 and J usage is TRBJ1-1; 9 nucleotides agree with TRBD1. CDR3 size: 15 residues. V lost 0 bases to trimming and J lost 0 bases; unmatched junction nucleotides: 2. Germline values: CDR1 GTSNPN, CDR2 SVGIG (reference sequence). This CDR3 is CAWSVTGGMNTEAFF. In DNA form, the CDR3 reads TGTGCCTGGAGTGTTACAGGGGGCATGAACACTGAAGCTTTCTTT.

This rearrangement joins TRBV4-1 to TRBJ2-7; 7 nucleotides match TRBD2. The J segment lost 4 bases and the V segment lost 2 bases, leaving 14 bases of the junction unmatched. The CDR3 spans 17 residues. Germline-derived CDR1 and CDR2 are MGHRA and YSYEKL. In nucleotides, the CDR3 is TGCGCCAGCAGCCAACCCGCGATGGGAGGGAAATTTTACGAGCAGTACTTC. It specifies CASSQPAMGGKFYEQYF.

The CDR3 spells CASSPAASREQFF. CDR3 DNA: TGTGCCAGCAGTCCCGCGGCGAGTCGTGAGCAGTTCTTC. This sequence joins TRBV28 and TRBJ2-1; no clear D. The CDR3 length is 13 residues. V lost 5 bases to trimming and J lost 9 bases, with 14 bases between them. The V gene's germline CDR1 is MDHEN and CDR2 SYDVKM.

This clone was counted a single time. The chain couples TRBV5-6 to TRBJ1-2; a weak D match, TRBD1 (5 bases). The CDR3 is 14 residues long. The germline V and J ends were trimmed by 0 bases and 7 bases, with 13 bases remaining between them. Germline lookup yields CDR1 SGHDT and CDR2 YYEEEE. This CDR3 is CASSLGGAYSGYTF. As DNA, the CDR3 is TGTGCCAGCAGCTTGGGGGGCGCTTATAGTGGCTACACCTTC.

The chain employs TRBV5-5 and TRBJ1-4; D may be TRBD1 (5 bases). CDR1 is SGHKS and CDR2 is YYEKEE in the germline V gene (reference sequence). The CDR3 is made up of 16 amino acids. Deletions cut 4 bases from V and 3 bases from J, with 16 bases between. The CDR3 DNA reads TGTGCCAGCAGCCTTGGGGCAGGGATAGCTAATGAAAAACTGTTTTTT. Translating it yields CASSLGAGIANEKLFF.

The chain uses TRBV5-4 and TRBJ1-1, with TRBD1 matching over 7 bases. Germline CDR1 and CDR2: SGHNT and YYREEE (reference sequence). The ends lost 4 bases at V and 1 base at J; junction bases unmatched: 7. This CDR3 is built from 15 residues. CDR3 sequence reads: CASSRQGAANTEAFF. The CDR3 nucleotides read TGTGCCAGCAGCAGACAGGGCGCGGCGAACACTGAAGCTTTCTTT.

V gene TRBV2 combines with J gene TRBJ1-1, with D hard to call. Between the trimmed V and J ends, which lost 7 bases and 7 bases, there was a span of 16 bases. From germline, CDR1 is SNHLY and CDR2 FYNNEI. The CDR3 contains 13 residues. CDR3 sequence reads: CASTKDTGIEAFF. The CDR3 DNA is TGTGCCAGCACCAAAGATACCGGGATTGAAGCTTTCTTT.

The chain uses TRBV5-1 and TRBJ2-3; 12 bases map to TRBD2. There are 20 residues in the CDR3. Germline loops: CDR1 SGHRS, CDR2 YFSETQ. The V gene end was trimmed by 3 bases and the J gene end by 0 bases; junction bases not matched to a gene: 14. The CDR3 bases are TGCGCCAGCAGCTCCTTACTCCTAGCGGGGGGGGACCCTAGCACAGATACGCAGTATTTT. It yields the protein CASSSLLLAGGDPSTDTQYF.

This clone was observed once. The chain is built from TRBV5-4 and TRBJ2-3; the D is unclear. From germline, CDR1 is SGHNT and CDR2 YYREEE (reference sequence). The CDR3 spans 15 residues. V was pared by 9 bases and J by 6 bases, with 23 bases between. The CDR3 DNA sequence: TGTGCCATTAACACCAATGAACTAAGCCCGGATACGCAGTATTTT. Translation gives CAINTNELSPDTQYF.

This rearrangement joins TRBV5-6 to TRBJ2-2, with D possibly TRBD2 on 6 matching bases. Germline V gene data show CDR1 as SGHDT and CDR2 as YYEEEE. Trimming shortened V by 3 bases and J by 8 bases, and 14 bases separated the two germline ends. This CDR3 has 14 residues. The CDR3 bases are TGTGCCAGCAGCTCCTTGGGGGGATTGGGGGAGCTGTTTTTT. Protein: CASSSLGGLGELFF.

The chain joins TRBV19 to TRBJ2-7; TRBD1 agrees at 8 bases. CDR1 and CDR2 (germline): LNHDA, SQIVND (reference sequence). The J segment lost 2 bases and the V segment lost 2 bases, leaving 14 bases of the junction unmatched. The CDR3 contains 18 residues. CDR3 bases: TGTGCCAGTAGTATATTCTCCGGGACAGGACGTAATCCCTACGAGCAGTACTTC. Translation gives CASSIFSGTGRNPYEQYF.

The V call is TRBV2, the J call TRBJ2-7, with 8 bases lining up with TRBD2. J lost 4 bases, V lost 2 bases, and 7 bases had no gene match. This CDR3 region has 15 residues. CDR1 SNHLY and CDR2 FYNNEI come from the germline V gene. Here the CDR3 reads CASSESWLAGYEQYF. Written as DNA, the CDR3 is TGTGCCAGCAGTGAAAGTTGGCTAGCGGGTTACGAGCAGTACTTC.

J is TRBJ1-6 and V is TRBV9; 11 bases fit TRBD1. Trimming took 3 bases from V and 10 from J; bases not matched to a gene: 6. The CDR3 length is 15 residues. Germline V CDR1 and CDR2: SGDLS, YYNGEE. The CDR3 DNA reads TGTGCCAGCAGCGCTGGGACAGGGGGGAACTCACCCCTCCACTTT. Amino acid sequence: CASSAGTGGNSPLHF.

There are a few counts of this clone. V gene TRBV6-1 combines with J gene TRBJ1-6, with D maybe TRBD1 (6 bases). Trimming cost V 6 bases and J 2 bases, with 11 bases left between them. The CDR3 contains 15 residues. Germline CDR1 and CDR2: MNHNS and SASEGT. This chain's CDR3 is CASRQGPTYNSPLHF. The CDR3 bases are TGTGCCAGCAGACAGGGTCCAACCTATAATTCACCCCTCCACTTT.